The clone carrying this TCR beta chain was counted ten times or more. Its cognate antigen is unknown. Germline-derived CDR1 and CDR2 are DFQATT and SNEGSKA (reference sequence). The V gene lost 0 bases and the J gene lost 5 bases, with 16 bases spanning the gap. This CDR3 has 15 residues. The data were obtained in a study of T cells in Graves' hyperthyroidism and ophthalmopathy. The investigators amplified TCR beta CDR3 regions from RNA transcripts. With the HTBI primer set, the TCR CDR3 went through a first round of RT-PCR. Using its own MiXCR run on the multiplex PCR reads, TCRdb lists one record per CDR3 protein. The table has roughly 700,000 distinct CDR3 sequences, approximately 15% seen once. Study results and caveats: Median prediction lead before ophthalmopathy onset was 5 to 7.5 months with the model. A 13 V-J signature model discriminated ophthalmopathy versus stable hyperthyroidism.

Sample: blood. This receptor was obtained from a man aged 50-59 years with Graves' hyperthyroidism. The chain carries TRBV20-1 and TRBJ2-5; the D call may be TRBD1 or TRBD2 (6 bases each). The CDR3 sequence: CSARDYIKGGETQYF. In nucleotides, the CDR3 is TGCAGTGCTAGAGATTATATTAAGGGGGGCGAGACCCAGTACTTC.